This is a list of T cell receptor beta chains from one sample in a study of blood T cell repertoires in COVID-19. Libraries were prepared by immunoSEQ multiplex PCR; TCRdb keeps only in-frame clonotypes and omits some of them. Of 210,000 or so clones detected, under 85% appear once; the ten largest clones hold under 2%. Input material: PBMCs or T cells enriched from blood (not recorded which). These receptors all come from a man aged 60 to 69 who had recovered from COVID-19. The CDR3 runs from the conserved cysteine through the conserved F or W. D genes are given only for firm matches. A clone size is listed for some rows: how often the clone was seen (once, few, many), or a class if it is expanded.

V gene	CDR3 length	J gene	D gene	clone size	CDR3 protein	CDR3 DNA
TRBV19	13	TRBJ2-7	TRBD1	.	CASRDRGLYEQYF	TGTGCCAGTAGGGACAGGGGGCTCTACGAGCAGTACTTC
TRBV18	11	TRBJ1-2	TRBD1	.	CASSPGQGRTF	TGTGCCAGCTCACCAGGACAGGGGCGAACCTTC
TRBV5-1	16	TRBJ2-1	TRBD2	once	CASSLAGLAGRNEQFF	TGCGCCAGCAGCTTGGCGGGACTAGCGGGGCGGAATGAGCAGTTCTTC
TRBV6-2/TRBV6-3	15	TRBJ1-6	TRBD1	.	CASSSRDRGYSPLHF	TGTGCCAGCAGCTCCCGGGACAGGGGTTACTCACCCCTCCACTTT
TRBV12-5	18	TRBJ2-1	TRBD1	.	CASGLLTLDRDAHNEQFF	TGTGCTAGTGGTTTGTTAACTCTAGACAGGGATGCCCACAATGAGCAGTTCTTC
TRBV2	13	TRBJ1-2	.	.	CASRRDGLYGYTF	TGTGCCAGCAGGCGGGACGGCCTCTATGGCTACACCTTC
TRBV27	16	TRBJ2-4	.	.	CASSPGQGLAKNIQYF	TGTGCCAGCAGTCCTGGGCAGGGACTAGCCAAAAACATTCAGTACTTC
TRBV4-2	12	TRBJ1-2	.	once	CASSLSGGGYTF	TGTGCCAGCAGCCTTTCGGGGGGCGGCTACACCTTC
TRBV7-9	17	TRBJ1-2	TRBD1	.	CASSPWGGQGSNYGYTF	TGTGCCAGCAGTCCCTGGGGGGGACAGGGGAGTAACTATGGCTACACCTTC
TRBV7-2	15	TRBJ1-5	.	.	CASSLGWQGHQPQHF	TGTGCCAGCAGCTTAGGGTGGCAGGGGCATCAGCCCCAGCATTTT
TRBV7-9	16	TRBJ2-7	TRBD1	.	CASSFSGTGISYEQYF	TGTGCCAGCAGCTTTTCCGGGACAGGGATCTCCTACGAGCAGTACTTC
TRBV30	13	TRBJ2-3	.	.	CAWGEPIKDTQYF	TGTGCCTGGGGGGAGCCCATCAAAGATACGCAGTATTTT
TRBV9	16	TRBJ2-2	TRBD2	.	CASSDQRGGDTGELFF	TGTGCCAGCAGCGACCAACGCGGGGGGGACACCGGGGAGCTGTTTTTT
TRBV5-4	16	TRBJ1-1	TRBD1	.	CASSTGQGGFGTEAFF	TGTGCCAGCAGCACGGGACAGGGCGGATTCGGCACTGAAGCTTTCTTT
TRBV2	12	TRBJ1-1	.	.	CASTPGPTEAFF	TGTGCCAGCACCCCTGGGCCGACTGAAGCTTTCTTT
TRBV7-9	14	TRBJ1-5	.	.	CASSYGGLNQPQHF	TGTGCCAGCAGCTACGGGGGGCTCAATCAGCCCCAGCATTTT
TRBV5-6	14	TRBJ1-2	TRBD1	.	CASSLVTGESGYTF	TGTGCCAGCAGCTTGGTGACAGGGGAATCTGGCTACACCTTC
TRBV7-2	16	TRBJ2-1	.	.	CASRRGGGSSYNEQFF	TGTGCCAGCAGGAGGGGGGGCGGAAGCTCCTACAATGAGCAGTTCTTC
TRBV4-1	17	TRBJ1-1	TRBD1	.	CASSQEKDRGMYSEAFF	TGCGCCAGCAGCCAAGAGAAGGACAGGGGGATGTATTCTGAAGCTTTCTTT
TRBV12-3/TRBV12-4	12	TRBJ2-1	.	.	CASSKTDNEQFF	TGTGCCAGCAGTAAGACAGACAATGAGCAGTTCTTC
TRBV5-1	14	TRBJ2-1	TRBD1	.	CASSLKQGVNEQFF	TGCGCCAGCAGCTTGAAACAGGGGGTCAATGAGCAGTTCTTC
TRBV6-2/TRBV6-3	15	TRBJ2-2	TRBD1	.	CASSRQGLNTGELFF	TGTGCCAGCAGTCGACAGGGGCTGAACACCGGGGAGCTGTTTTTT
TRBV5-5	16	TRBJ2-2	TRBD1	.	CASSHGTGGYTGELFF	TGTGCCAGCAGCCACGGGACAGGGGGTTACACCGGGGAGCTGTTTTTT
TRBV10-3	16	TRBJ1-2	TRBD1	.	CAISDTGGSFNYGYTF	TGTGCCATCAGTGACACAGGGGGGAGCTTTAACTATGGCTACACCTTC
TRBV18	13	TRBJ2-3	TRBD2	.	CASSSGNTDTQYF	TGTGCCAGCTCAAGCGGGAACACAGATACGCAGTATTTT
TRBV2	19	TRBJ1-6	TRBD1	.	CASSELSLGTDNYNSPLHF	TGTGCCAGCAGTGAACTCAGCCTAGGGACAGATAACTATAATTCACCCCTCCACTTT
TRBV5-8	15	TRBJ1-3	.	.	CASSPPDSSGNTIYF	TGTGCCAGCAGCCCCCCGGACAGCTCTGGAAACACCATATATTTT
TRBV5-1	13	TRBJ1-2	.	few	CASSLILGDGYTF	TGCGCCAGCAGCTTAATCCTAGGGGATGGCTACACCTTC
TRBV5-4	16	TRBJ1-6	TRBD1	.	CASSGQDSSYNSPLHF	TGTGCCAGCAGCGGACAGGACAGCTCCTATAATTCACCCCTCCACTTT